This T cell receptor (beta chain) was captured by sequencing in a study of blood T cells in healthy people across ages. In terms of origin and age, donors were healthy Caucasian individuals from Russia aged roughly 6 to 90. This clonotype came up a few times. Its specificity is not known. Primers used in a second PCR of about 6 to 11 cycles were a sample-barcoded 5' primer and a J-beta primer mix. TCRdb re-analysed the 5' RACE reads in MiXCR, keeping a single row per CDR3 protein. The sample lists hundreds of thousands of distinct CDR3 sequences; around 46% were seen once. Regarding the study as a whole: Long-lived donors had more naive CD4+ cells and higher diversity than aged donors. Naive T cell percentage showed a strong correlation with the diversity of TCR beta.

The sample consisted of blood. This clonotype was sampled from an older woman in good health.

In nucleotides, the CDR3 is TGTGCCAGCAGCTCGGCCGCGGGAGTGACAGATACGCAGTATTTT. Translation: CASSSAAGVTDTQYF. The chain couples TRBV7-3 to TRBJ2-3, with 7 bases identical to TRBD2. Losses at the gene ends were 4 bases for V and 3 bases for J; bases not matched to a gene: 7. Germline V gene sequence: CDR1 SGHTA, CDR2 FQGTGA. This CDR3 contains 15 residues.